The clone carrying this T cell receptor (beta chain) was seen at least ten times. The antigen is not known. This specimen belongs to a study of neurological immune-mediated disorders. Study findings and constraints: According to phylogenetic grouping, one related-CDR3 cluster, a possible signature, contained the repertoires of 18 of 34 multiple sclerosis patients.

With 10-nucleotide random UMIs included, cDNA was synthesized by 5'RACE. TCRdb redid the calling of the 5' RACE reads with MiXCR, one entry per CDR3 protein. The sample contains 80,000 to 100,000 distinct CDR3 sequences, 3.5% of which appear only once. CDR1 and CDR2 from the germline V gene are ENHRY and SYGVKD. This CDR3 is built from 14 residues. V shed 5 bases, J shed 0 bases, and the junction held 2 bases outside the gene matches. Material: PBMCs. This chain links TRBV10-3 with TRBJ2-5, with TRBD1 identical over 8 bases. The receptor's source is a woman between 45 and 60 years old with multiple sclerosis. The CDR3, as DNA: TGTGCCATCAGTCCGGACAGGGACCAAGAGACCCAGTACTTC. It specifies CAISPDRDQETQYF.